These T cell receptor beta chains were read from a single sample in a study of cytomegalovirus exposure and HLA in healthy donors. TCRdb's table, derived via immunoSEQ multiplex PCR, lists solely in-frame clones and lacks some. The sample contains around 100,000 clones, approximately 70% of which appear only once. The sequencing input was PBMCs. The receptors stem from a middle-aged man in good health and CMV-seropositive. The CDR3 runs from the conserved cysteine through the conserved F or W. The order of the fields is J gene, clone size, V gene, D gene, CDR3 DNA, CDR3 protein. The D gene is left open where the match is weak. Expanded clones are given a class, and other clones once, few, many or no size at all.

J: TRBJ1-1
size: -
V: TRBV5-6
D: -
DNA: TGTGCCAGCAGCTTTAAGACGGGAGGGAAAAATGAAGCTTTCTTT
CDR3: CASSFKTGGKNEAFF

J: TRBJ1-1
size: -
V: TRBV7-2
D: TRBD1
DNA: TGTGCCAGCAGCTTAGACTCAGGGGGGATGGCTTTCTTT
CDR3: CASSLDSGGMAFF

J: TRBJ2-5
size: once
V: TRBV13
D: -
DNA: TGTGCCAGCTCGGGGTCGGTCCAAGAGACCCAGTACTTC
CDR3: CASSGSVQETQYF

J: TRBJ1-5
size: -
V: TRBV6-6
D: -
DNA: TGTGCCAGCAGTTCCTATTTAGATCAGCCCCAGCATTTT
CDR3: CASSSYLDQPQHF

J: TRBJ2-7
size: -
V: TRBV29-1
D: TRBD1
DNA: TGCAGCGCCGGACAGGTTAGCTCCTACGAGCAGTACTTC
CDR3: CSAGQVSSYEQYF

J: TRBJ1-4
size: -
V: TRBV15
D: TRBD1
DNA: TGTGCCACCAGCAGATTTGGAGAGGGGGCTACTAATGAAAAACTGTTTTTT
CDR3: CATSRFGEGATNEKLFF

J: TRBJ1-5
size: -
V: TRBV19
D: TRBD1
DNA: TGTGCCAGTAGTTCCCACAGGGGATCGAATCAGCCCCAGCATTTT
CDR3: CASSSHRGSNQPQHF

J: TRBJ1-2
size: -
V: TRBV27
D: -
DNA: TGTGCCAGCAGGGACATCCACGAGATCGAGGGCTACACCTTC
CDR3: CASRDIHEIEGYTF

J: TRBJ2-3
size: once
V: TRBV19
D: TRBD2
DNA: TGTGCCAGTACCCCCCCGGTGGCTAGCGGAGGTACAGATACGCAGTATTTT
CDR3: CASTPPVASGGTDTQYF

J: TRBJ2-5
size: -
V: TRBV2
D: TRBD1
DNA: TGTGCCAGCAGTGTGGGGACAGCCTCCGAGACCCAGTACTTC
CDR3: CASSVGTASETQYF

J: TRBJ1-5
size: once
V: TRBV9
D: TRBD1
DNA: TGTGCCAGCAGCGCGGGACAGGGGAGGGATCAGCCCCAGCATTTT
CDR3: CASSAGQGRDQPQHF

J: TRBJ2-1
size: -
V: TRBV28
D: TRBD2
DNA: TGTGCCAGCAGTCCGGGACTACAAACGTCCGAGCAGTTCTTC
CDR3: CASSPGLQTSEQFF

J: TRBJ2-1
size: -
V: TRBV9
D: -
DNA: TGTGCCAGCAGCAATAGCGTCTACAATGAGCAGTTCTTC
CDR3: CASSNSVYNEQFF

J: TRBJ1-5
size: -
V: TRBV7-8
D: TRBD1
DNA: TGTGCCAGCAGCCCGGACAGGAATAACAATCAGCCCCAGCATTTT
CDR3: CASSPDRNNNQPQHF

J: TRBJ1-1
size: -
V: TRBV9
D: -
DNA: TGTGCCAGCAGCCCGGGGGACCAGAACACTGAAGCTTTCTTT
CDR3: CASSPGDQNTEAFF

J: TRBJ2-3
size: few
V: TRBV5-1
D: TRBD2
DNA: TGCGCCAGCAGCTATGGACTAGTCACAGATACGCAGTATTTT
CDR3: CASSYGLVTDTQYF

J: TRBJ2-1
size: -
V: TRBV7-8
D: TRBD2
DNA: TGTGCCAGCAGCCCAACCCGACTAGCTAATGAGCAGTTCTTC
CDR3: CASSPTRLANEQFF

J: TRBJ2-2
size: once
V: TRBV9
D: -
DNA: TGTGCCAGCAGCCTTAACACCGGGGAGCTGTTTTTT
CDR3: CASSLNTGELFF

J: TRBJ1-2
size: -
V: TRBV5-5
D: TRBD1
DNA: TGTGCCAGCAGCGATTGGGGGACAGGGAGAAGTGGCTACACCTTC
CDR3: CASSDWGTGRSGYTF

J: TRBJ2-5
size: -
V: TRBV19
D: -
DNA: TGTGCCAGTAATCCAGGAAGGGGAGAGACCCAGTACTTC
CDR3: CASNPGRGETQYF

J: TRBJ1-1
size: few
V: TRBV28
D: -
DNA: TGTGCCAGTCAGGGGAACACTGAAGCTTTCTTT
CDR3: CASQGNTEAFF

J: TRBJ2-3
size: -
V: TRBV10-2
D: -
DNA: TGCGCCAGCGGATGGGAGCGGACGATGACAGATACGCAGTATTTT
CDR3: CASGWERTMTDTQYF

J: TRBJ1-2
size: -
V: TRBV30
D: TRBD1
DNA: TGTGCCTGGGTAGGGACAGGGTATTATGGCTACACCTTC
CDR3: CAWVGTGYYGYTF

J: TRBJ2-3
size: -
V: TRBV9
D: TRBD2
DNA: TGTGCCAGCAGCGGGACTAGCGGTACAGATACGCAGTATTTT
CDR3: CASSGTSGTDTQYF

J: TRBJ2-2
size: -
V: TRBV6-4
D: -
DNA: TGTGCCAGCAGTGCGGGAGACACCGGGGAGCTGTTTTTT
CDR3: CASSAGDTGELFF

J: TRBJ1-5
size: -
V: TRBV6-4
D: TRBD1
DNA: TGTGCCAGCAGTGACGGGACAGGCCCACATCAGCCCCAGCATTTT
CDR3: CASSDGTGPHQPQHF